Detailed here is one T cell receptor beta chain. Per the germline V gene, CDR1 is MGHRA and CDR2 is YSYEKL. The germline V and J ends were trimmed by 0 bases and 4 bases, with 7 bases remaining between them. The CDR3 is made up of 14 amino acids. The record originates from a study of blood T cell repertoires in COVID-19. Study overall: In each case, the material was cDNA or gDNA derived from T cells, B-cell-depleted T cells, or PBMCs.

Original handling: Reference gene primer amplification gave estimated nucleated cell counts. Clones were read by immunoSEQ multiplex PCR, and TCRdb kept only the in-frame ones, dropping some. V and J calls and clone size follow that table, whereas D and trimming were derived from the DNA. The sample yields around 71,000 clones, about 79% seen once. The TCR sequence derives from a man aged 70-80 years with acute or convalescent COVID-19. The genes are TRBV4-1 and TRBJ1-3, with no clear D. Sequencing was performed on peripheral blood. The CDR3 here is CASSQDNLGNTIYF. The CDR3 DNA is TGCGCCAGCAGCCAAGATAACTTAGGAAACACCATATATTTT.